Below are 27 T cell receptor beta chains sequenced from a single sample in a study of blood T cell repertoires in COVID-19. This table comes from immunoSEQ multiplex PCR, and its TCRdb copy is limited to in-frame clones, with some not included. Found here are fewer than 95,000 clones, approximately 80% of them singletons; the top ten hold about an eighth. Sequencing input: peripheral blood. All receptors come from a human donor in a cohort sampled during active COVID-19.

CDR3 sequence (DNA): TGTGCCAGCAGGGGGACAGGCCGGGCTAGGACTGAAGCTTTCTTT. This sequence encodes CASRGTGRARTEAFF. The rearrangement links TRBV2 to TRBJ1-1; 8 bases agree with TRBD1. Trimming at V came to 6 bases and at J to 5 bases, leaving 11 bases not matched to a gene. CDR1 is SNHLY and CDR2 is FYNNEI in the germline V gene. The CDR3 is made up of 15 amino acids. Variable domain in full (rest from reference TRBV2 and TRBJ1-1): EPEVTQTPSHQVTQMGQEVILRCVPISNHLYFYWYRQILGQKVEFLVSFYNNEISEKSEIFDDQFSVERPDGSNFTLKIRSTKLEDSAMYFCASRGTGRARTEAFFGQGTRLTVV.

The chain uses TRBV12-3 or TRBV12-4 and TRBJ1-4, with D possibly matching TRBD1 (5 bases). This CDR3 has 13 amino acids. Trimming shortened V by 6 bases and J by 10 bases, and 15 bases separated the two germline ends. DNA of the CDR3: TGTGCCAGCAGCCGAGGGACTGGTGGAAAACTGTTTTTT. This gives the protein CASSRGTGGKLFF.

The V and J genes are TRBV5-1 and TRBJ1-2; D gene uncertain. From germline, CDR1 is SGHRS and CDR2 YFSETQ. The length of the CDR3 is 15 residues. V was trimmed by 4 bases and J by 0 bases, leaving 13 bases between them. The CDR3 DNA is TGCGCCAGCAGCCGTATCGGAGGAGCTAACTATGGCTACACCTTC. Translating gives CASSRIGGANYGYTF.

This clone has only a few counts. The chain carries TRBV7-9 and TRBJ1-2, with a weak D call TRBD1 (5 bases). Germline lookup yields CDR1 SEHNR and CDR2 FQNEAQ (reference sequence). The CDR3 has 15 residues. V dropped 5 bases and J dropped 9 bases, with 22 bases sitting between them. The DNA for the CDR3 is TGTGCCAGCAGCGCTGCGGGGCCCCAATTCATTCGCTACACCTTC. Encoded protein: CASSAAGPQFIRYTF.

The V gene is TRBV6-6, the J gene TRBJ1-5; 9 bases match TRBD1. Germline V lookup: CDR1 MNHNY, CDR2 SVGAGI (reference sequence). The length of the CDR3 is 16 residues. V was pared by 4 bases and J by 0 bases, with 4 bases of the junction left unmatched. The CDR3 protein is CASSSETGGSNQPQHF. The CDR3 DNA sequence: TGTGCCAGCAGTTCGGAGACAGGGGGTAGCAATCAGCCCCAGCATTTT.

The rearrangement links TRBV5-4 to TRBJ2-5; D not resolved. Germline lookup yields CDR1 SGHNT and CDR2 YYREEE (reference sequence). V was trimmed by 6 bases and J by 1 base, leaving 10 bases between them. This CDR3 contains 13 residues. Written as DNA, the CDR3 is TGTGCCAGCAAGTATGGCAGCCAAGAGACCCAGTACTTC. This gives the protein CASKYGSQETQYF.

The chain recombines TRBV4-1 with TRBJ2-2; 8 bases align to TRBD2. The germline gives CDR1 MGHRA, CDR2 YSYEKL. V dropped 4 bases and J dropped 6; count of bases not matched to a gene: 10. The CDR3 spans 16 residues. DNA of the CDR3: TGCGCCAGCAGCCTTACGACCCGGGGGGGCTCCGGGGAGCTGTTTTTT. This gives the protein CASSLTTRGGSGELFF.

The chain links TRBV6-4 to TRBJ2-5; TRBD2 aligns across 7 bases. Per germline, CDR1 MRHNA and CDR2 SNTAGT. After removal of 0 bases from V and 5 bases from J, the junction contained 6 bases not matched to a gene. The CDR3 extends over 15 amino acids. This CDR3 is CASSDSGLPRETQYF. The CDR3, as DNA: TGTGCCAGCAGTGACTCGGGACTACCAAGGGAGACCCAGTACTTC.

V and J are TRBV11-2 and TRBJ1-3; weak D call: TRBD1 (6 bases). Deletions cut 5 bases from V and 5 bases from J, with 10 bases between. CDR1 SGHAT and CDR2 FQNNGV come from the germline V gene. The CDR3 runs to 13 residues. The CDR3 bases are TGTGCCAGCAGCACAGGACAGAGAAACACCATATATTTT. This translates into CASSTGQRNTIYF.

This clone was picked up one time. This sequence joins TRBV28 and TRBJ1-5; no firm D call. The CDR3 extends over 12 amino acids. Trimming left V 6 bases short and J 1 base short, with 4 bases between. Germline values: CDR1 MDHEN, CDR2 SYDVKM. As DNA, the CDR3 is TGTGCCAGCAGAGCCAGCAATCAGCCCCAGCATTTT. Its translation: CASRASNQPQHF.

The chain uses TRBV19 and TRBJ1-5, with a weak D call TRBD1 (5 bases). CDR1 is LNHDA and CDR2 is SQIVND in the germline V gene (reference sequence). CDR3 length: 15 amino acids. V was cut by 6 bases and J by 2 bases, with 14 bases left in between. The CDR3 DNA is TGTGCCAGTAGGGTGGGTCAGACAGGCAATCAGCCCCAGCATTTT. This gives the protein CASRVGQTGNQPQHF.

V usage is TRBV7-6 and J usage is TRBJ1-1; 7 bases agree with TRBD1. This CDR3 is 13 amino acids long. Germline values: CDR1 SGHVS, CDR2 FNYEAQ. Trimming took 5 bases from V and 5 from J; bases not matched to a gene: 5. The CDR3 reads CASSPDRVTEAFF. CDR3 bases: TGTGCCAGCAGCCCCGACAGGGTGACTGAAGCTTTCTTT.

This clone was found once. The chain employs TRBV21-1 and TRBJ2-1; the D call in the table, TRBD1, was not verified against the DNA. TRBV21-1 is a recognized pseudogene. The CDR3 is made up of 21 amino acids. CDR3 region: CASSLRPDRGFSGGSYNEQFF. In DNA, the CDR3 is TGTGCCAGCAGCCTAAGACCCGACAGGGGCTTTTCTGGGGGCTCCTACAATGAGCAGTTCTTC.

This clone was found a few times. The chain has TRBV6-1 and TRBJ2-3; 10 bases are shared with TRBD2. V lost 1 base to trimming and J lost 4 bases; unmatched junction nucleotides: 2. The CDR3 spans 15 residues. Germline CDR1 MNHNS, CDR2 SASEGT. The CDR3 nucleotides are TGTGCCAGCAGTGAAGGAGCGGGGGGGCCAGATACGCAGTATTTT. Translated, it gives CASSEGAGGPDTQYF.

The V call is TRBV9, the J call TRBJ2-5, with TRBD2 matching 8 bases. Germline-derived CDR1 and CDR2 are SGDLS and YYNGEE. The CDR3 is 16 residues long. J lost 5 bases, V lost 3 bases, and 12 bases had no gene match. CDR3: CASSALSGGAGETQYF. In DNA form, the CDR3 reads TGTGCCAGCAGCGCACTTTCCGGGGGGGCCGGGGAGACCCAGTACTTC.

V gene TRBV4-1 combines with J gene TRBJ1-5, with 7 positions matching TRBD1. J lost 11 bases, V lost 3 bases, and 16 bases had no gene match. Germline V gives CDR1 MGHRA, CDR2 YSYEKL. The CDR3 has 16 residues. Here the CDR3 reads CASSQVSGQLFEAQHF. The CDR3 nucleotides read TGCGCCAGCAGCCAGGTATCGGGACAGCTGTTCGAGGCCCAGCATTTT.

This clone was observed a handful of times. CDR3 DNA sequence: TGTGCCAGCAGCGAACAGGTCAACACCGGGGAGCTGTTTTTT. Residues: CASSEQVNTGELFF. This rearrangement joins TRBV9 to TRBJ2-2; TRBD1 might be the D (5 bases). The length of the CDR3 is 14 residues. Germline V gene sequence: CDR1 SGDLS, CDR2 YYNGEE. V lost 3 bases and J 2 bases, leaving 8 bases between the germline ends. The whole variable domain, filled in from reference TRBV9 and TRBJ2-2, reads DSGVTQTPKHLITATGQRVTLRCSPRSGDLSVYWYQQSLDQGLQFLIQYYNGEERAKGNILERFSAQQFPDLHSELNLSSLELGDSALYFCASSEQVNTGELFFGEGSRLTVL.

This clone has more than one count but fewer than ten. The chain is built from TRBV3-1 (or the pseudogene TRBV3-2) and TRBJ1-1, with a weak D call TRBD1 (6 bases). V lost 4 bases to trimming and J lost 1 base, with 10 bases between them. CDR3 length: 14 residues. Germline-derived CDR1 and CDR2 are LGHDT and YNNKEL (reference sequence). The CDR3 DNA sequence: TGTGCCAGCAGCCGGGGGCCGGCGAACACTGAAGCTTTCTTT. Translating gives CASSRGPANTEAFF.

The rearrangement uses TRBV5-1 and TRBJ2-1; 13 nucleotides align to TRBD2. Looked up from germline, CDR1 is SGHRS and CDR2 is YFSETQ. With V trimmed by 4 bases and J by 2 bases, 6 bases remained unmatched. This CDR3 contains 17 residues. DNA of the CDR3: TGCGCCAGCAGCCGAATACTAGCGGGGGGGACCTACAATGAGCAGTTCTTC. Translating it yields CASSRILAGGTYNEQFF.

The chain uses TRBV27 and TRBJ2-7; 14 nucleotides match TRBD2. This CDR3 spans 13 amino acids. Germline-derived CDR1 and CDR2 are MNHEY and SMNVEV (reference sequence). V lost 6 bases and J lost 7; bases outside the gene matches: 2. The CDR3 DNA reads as TGTGCCAGCAGGGGACTAGCGGGGGAGGAGCAGTACTTC. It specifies CASRGLAGEEQYF.

The CDR3 reads CASRAYVGDRDGEQYF. CDR3 coding DNA: TGTGCCAGCAGGGCCTACGTTGGGGACAGGGACGGCGAGCAGTACTTC. This chain connects TRBV3-1 (or the pseudogene TRBV3-2) to TRBJ2-7, with 9 bases matching TRBD1. CDR3 length: 16 amino acids. V trimming: 6 bases; J trimming: 6 bases; junction bases outside the gene matches: 15. The germline CDR1 and CDR2 sequences are LGHDT and YNNKEL (reference sequence).

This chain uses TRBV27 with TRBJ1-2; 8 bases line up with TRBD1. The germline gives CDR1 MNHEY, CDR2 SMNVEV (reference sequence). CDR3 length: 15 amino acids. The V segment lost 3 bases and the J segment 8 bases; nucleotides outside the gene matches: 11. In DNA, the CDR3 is TGTGCCAGCAGTTTCCGGCAGGGGGCTACGCAGGGCTACACCTTC. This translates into CASSFRQGATQGYTF.

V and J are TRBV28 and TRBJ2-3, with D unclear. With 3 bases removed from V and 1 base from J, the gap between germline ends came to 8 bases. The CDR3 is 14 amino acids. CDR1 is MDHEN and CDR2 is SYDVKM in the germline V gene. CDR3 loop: CASSFLPRTDTQYF. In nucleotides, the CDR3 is TGTGCCAGCAGTTTTCTCCCTCGCACAGATACGCAGTATTTT.

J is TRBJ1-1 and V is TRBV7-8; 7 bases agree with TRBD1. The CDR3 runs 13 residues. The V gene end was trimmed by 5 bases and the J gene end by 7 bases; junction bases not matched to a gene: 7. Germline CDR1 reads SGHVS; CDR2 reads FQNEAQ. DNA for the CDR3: TGTGCCAGCAGCCAGGACAGGAAGAATGAAGCTTTCTTT. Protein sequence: CASSQDRKNEAFF.

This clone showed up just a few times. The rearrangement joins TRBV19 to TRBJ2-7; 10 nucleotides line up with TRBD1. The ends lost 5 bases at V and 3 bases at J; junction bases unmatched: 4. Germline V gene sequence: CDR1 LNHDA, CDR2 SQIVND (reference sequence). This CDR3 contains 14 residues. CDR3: CASSLTGGSYEQYF. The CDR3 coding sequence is TGTGCCAGTAGTCTGACAGGGGGCAGCTACGAGCAGTACTTC.

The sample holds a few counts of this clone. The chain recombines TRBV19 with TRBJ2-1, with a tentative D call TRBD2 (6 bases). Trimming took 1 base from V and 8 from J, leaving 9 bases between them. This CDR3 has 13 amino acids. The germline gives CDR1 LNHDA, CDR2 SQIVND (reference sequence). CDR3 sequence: CASSIVGGHEQFF. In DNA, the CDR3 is TGTGCCAGTAGTATAGTGGGGGGTCATGAGCAGTTCTTC.

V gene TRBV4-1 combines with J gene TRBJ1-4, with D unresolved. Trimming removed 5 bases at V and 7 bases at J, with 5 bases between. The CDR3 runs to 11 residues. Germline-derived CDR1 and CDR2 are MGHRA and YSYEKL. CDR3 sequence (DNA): TGCGCCAGCAGCTCCGTTGAAAAACTGTTTTTT. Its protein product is CASSSVEKLFF.